This TCR beta chain emerged from a study of beta chain features in type 1 diabetes. Every donor provided one heparinised blood draw, which averaged around 120 mL. Sorting produced populations that all topped 95% purity. This clone has a handful of counts. Its antigen is still unknown. A junction end diverges from the germline sequence, so it may reflect a read error. Expressed TCRB transcripts got sequenced, as all isolated RNA was reverse transcribed. Each sample of naive, central memory or regulatory T cells had, on average, roughly 3.5 million reads. Clones were read by immunoSEQ multiplex PCR, and TCRdb kept only the in-frame ones, dropping some. The sample contains about 240,000 clones, about 15% of which appear only once. This CDR3 is 17 amino acids long. CDR1 and CDR2 (germline): SGHDT, YYEEEE. Whole-study findings and limits: In every one of the four CD4+ subsets, TCRB CDR3s were moderately but significantly shorter in Type 1 diabetes patients.

The material sequenced was naive CD4+ T cells from blood. This TCR was sampled from a man aged 30 to 39 with type 1 diabetes. The rearrangement joins TRBV5-6 to TRBJ2-1; 16 nucleotides line up with TRBD2. The CDR3 nucleotides read TGTGCCAGCAGGTTGGGACTAGCGGGAGGGGGTAGGAATGAGCAGTTCTTC. Protein sequence: CASRLGLAGGGRNEQFF.